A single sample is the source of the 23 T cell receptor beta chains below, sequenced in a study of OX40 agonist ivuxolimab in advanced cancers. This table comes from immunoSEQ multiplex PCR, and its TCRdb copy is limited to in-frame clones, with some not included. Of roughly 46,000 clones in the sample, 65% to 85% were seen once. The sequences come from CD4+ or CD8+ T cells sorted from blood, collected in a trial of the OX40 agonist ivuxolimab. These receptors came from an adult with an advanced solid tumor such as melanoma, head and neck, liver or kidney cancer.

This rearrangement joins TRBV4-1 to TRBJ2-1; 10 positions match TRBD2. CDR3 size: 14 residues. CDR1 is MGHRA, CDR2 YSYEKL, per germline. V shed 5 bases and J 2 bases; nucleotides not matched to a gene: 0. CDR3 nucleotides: TGCGCCAGCAGCGGGACTAGCGCCTACAATGAGCAGTTCTTC. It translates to CASSGTSAYNEQFF.

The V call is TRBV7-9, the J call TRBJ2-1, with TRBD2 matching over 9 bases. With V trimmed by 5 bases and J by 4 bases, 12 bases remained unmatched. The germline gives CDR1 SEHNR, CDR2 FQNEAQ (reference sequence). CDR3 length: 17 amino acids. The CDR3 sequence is CASSPGPSGEGYNEQFF. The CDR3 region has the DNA TGTGCCAGCAGCCCGGGGCCTAGCGGGGAGGGTTACAATGAGCAGTTCTTC.

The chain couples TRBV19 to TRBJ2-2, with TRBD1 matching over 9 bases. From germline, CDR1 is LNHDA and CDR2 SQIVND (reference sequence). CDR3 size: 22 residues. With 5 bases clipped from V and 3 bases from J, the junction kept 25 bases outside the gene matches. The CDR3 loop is CASSADPRDRDSRREDTGELFF. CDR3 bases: TGTGCCAGTAGTGCCGACCCCCGGGACAGGGACTCTAGGAGGGAGGACACCGGGGAGCTGTTTTTT.

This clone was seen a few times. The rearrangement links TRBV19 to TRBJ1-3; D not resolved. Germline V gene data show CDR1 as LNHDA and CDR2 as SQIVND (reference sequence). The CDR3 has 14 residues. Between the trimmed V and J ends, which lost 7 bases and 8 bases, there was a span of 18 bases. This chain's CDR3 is CASTPGPTADTIYF. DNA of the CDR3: TGTGCCAGTACCCCCGGGCCGACGGCGGACACCATATATTTT. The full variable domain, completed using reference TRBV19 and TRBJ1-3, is DGGITQSPKYLFRKEGQNVTLSCEQNLNHDAMYWYRQDPGQGLRLIYYSQIVNDFQKGDIAEGYSVSREKKESFPLTVTSAQKNPTAFYLCASTPGPTADTIYFGEGSWLTVV.

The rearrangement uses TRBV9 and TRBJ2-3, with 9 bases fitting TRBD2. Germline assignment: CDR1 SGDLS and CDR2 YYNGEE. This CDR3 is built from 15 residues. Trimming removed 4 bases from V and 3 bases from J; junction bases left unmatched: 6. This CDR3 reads CASSPPGLATDTQYF. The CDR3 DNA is TGTGCCAGCAGCCCACCCGGACTAGCGACAGATACGCAGTATTTT.

The CDR3, as DNA: TGTGCCAGCAGCTTAACAGCGGGGGCCCACAATGAGCAGTTCTTC. The encoded protein is CASSLTAGAHNEQFF. The chain carries TRBV7-2 and TRBJ2-1; TRBD2 matches at 8 bases. CDR3 length: 15 amino acids. The V and J ends lost 2 bases and 5 bases, in that order; junction bases with no gene match: 5. The V gene's germline CDR1 is SGHTA and CDR2 FQGNSA. The full variable domain, its missing parts supplied by reference TRBV7-2 and TRBJ2-1, is GAGVSQSPSNKVTEKGKDVELRCDPISGHTALYWYRQSLGQGLEFLIYFQGNSAPDKSGLPSDRFSAERTGGSVSTLTIQRTQQEDSAVYLCASSLTAGAHNEQFFGPGTRLTVL.

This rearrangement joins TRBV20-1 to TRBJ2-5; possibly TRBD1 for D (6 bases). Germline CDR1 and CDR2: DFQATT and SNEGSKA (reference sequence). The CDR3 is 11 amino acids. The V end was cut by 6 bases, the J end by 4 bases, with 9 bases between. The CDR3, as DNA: TGCAGTGCGGGGGCAGGAGAGACCCAGTACTTC. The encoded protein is CSAGAGETQYF.

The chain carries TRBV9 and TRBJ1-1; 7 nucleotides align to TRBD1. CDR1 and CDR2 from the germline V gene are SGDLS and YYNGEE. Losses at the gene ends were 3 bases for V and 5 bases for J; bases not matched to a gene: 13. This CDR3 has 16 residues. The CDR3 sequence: CASSGDREMLDTEAFF. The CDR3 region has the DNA TGTGCCAGCAGCGGAGACAGGGAAATGTTGGATACTGAAGCTTTCTTT. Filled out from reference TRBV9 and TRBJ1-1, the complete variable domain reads DSGVTQTPKHLITATGQRVTLRCSPRSGDLSVYWYQQSLDQGLQFLIQYYNGEERAKGNILERFSAQQFPDLHSELNLSSLELGDSALYFCASSGDREMLDTEAFFGQGTRLTVV.

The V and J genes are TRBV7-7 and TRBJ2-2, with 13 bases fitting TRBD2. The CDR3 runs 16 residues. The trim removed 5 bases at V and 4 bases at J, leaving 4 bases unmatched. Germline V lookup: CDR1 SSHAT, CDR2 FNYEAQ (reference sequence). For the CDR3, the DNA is TGTGCCAGCAGCGGGGGACTAGCGGGGACCACCGGGGAGCTGTTTTTT. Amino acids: CASSGGLAGTTGELFF.

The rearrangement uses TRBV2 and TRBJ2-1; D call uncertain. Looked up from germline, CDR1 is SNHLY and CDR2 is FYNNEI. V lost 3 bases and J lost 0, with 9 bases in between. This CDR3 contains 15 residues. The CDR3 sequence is CASSENFSSYNEQFF. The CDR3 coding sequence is TGTGCCAGCAGTGAGAACTTTAGCTCCTACAATGAGCAGTTCTTC.

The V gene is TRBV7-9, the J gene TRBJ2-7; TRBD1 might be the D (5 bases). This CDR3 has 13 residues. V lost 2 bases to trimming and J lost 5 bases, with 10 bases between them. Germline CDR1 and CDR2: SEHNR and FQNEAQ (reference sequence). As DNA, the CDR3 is TGTGCCAGCAGCTTACAAGGGGCGGACGAGCAGTACTTC. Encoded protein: CASSLQGADEQYF.

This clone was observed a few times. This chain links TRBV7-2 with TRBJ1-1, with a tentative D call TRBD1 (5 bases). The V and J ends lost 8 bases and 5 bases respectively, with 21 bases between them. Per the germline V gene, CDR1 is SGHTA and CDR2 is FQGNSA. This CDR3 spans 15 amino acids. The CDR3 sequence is CASVRDAFGGTEAFF. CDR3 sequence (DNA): TGTGCCAGCGTCCGGGACGCCTTCGGGGGTACTGAAGCTTTCTTT.

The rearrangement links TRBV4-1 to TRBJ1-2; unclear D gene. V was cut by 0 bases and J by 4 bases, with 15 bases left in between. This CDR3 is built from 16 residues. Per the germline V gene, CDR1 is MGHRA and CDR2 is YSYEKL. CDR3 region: CASSQEGGVGIYGYTF. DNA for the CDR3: TGCGCCAGCAGCCAAGAAGGTGGGGTCGGGATCTATGGCTACACCTTC.

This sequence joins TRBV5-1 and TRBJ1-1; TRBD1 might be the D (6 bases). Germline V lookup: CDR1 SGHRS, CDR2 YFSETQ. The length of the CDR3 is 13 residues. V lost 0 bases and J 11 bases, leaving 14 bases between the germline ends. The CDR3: CASSLEEGVGAFF. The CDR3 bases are TGCGCCAGCAGCTTGGAGGAGGGGGTCGGGGCTTTCTTT.

The CDR3 is CASSASEGGPYNEQFF. CDR3 sequence (DNA): TGTGCCAGCAGCGCATCCGAAGGGGGGCCCTACAATGAGCAGTTCTTC. This rearrangement joins TRBV9 to TRBJ2-1, with D perhaps being TRBD1 or TRBD2 (6 bases each). Germline V CDR1 and CDR2: SGDLS, YYNGEE. The CDR3 consists of 16 residues. V shed 3 bases and J shed 2 bases, with 15 bases lying between them.

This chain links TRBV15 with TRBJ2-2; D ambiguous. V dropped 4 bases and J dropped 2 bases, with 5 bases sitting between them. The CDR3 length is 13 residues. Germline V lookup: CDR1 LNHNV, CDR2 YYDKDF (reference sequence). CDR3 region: CATSNTNTGELFF. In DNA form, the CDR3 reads TGTGCCACCAGCAACACAAACACCGGGGAGCTGTTTTTT.

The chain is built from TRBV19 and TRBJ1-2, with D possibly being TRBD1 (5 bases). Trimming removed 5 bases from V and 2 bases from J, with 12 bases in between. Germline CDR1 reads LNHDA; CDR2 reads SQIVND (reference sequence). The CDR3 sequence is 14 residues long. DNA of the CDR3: TGTGCCAGTAGTTCCCGGGACGCCAACTATGGCTACACCTTC. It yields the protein CASSSRDANYGYTF.

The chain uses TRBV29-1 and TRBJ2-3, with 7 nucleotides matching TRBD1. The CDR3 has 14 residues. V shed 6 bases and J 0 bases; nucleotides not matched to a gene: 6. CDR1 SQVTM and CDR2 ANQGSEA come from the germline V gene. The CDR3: CSVAPGQSTDTQYF. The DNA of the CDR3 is TGCAGCGTAGCCCCGGGACAGAGCACAGATACGCAGTATTTT.

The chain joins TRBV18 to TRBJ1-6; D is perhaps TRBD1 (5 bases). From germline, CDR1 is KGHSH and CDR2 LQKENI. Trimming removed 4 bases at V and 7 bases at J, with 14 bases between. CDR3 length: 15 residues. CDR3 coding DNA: TGTGCCAGCTCACTACCAGGGTTGAGGAATTCACCCCTCCACTTT. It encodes CASSLPGLRNSPLHF.

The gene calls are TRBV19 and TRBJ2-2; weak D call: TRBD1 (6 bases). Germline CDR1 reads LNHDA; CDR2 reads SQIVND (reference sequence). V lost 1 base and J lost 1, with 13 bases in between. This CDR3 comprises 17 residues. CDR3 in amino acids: CASSIGGGQLNTGELFF. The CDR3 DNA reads TGTGCCAGTAGTATAGGGGGCGGACAGCTGAACACCGGGGAGCTGTTTTTT. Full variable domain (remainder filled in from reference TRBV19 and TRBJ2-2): DGGITQSPKYLFRKEGQNVTLSCEQNLNHDAMYWYRQDPGQGLRLIYYSQIVNDFQKGDIAEGYSVSREKKESFPLTVTSAQKNPTAFYLCASSIGGGQLNTGELFFGEGSRLTVL.

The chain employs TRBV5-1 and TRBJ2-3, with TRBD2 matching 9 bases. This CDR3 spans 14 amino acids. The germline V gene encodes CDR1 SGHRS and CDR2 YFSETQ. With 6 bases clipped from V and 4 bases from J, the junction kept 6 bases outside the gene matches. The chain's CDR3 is CASTTTSGSDTQYF. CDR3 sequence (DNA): TGCGCCAGCACAACGACTAGCGGATCAGATACGCAGTATTTT.

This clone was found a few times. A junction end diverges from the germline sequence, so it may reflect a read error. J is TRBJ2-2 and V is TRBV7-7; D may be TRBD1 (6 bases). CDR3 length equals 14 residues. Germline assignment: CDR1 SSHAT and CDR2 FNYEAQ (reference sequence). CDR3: CASSRTQGAGELFF. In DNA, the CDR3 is TGTGCTAGCAGCCGTACACAGGGAGCCGGGGAGCTGTTTTTT.

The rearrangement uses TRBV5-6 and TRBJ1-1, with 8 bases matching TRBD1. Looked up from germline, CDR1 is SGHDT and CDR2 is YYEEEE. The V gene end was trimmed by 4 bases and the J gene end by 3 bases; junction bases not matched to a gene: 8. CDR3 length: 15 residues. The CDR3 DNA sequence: TGTGCCAGCAGCCCGAGGACAGGGTGGGACACTGAAGCTTTCTTT. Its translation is CASSPRTGWDTEAFF.